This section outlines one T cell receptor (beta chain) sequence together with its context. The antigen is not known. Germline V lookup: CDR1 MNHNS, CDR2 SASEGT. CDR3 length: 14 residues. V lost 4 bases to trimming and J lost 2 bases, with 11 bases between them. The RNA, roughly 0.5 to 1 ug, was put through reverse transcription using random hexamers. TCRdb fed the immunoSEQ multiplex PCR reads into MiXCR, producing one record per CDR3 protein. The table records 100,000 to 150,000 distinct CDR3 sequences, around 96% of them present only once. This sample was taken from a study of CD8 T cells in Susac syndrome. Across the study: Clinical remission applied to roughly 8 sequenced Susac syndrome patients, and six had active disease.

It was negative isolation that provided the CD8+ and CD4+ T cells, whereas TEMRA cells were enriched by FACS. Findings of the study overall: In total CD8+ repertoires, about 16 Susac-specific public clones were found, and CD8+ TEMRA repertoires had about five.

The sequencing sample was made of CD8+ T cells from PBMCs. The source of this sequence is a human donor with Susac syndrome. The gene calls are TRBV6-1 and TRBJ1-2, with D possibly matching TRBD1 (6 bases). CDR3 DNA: TGTGCCAGCAGTGCAGGACAGCAGAACTATGGCTACACCTTC. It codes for CASSAGQQNYGYTF.